These T cell receptor beta chains were read from a single sample in a study of human T cells and chemical hapten exposure. MiXCR, run by TCRdb on the RACE reads, gives a single entry per CDR3 protein. Of some 180,000 distinct CDR3 sequences listed, 20% to 25% are singletons. The sequences come from whole blood, collected in connection with sensitization to the hapten diphenylcyclopropenone (DPC). The receptors shown here come from a woman aged 50 to 60 with alopecia areata. Some clones in this sample may be carry-over from other donors' samples. Both conserved end residues are part of each CDR3. Fields, in order: clone size, V gene, CDR3 length, J gene, CDR3 protein. Size tells how often a clone was seen (once, few, many) or the class of an expanded clone, and some rows leave it out.

clone size: .
V gene: TRBV7-9
CDR3 length: 16
J gene: TRBJ2-1
CDR3 protein: CASSSLVGVAYNEQFF

clone size: many
V gene: TRBV28
CDR3 length: 19
J gene: TRBJ2-6
CDR3 protein: CASSLPIPGQPPGANVLTF

clone size: many
V gene: TRBV7-2
CDR3 length: 13
J gene: TRBJ2-6
CDR3 protein: CASSFSGANVLTF

clone size: many
V gene: TRBV12-3/TRBV12-4
CDR3 length: 15
J gene: TRBJ1-1
CDR3 protein: CASSPPRTGVTEAFF

clone size: .
V gene: TRBV10-3
CDR3 length: 18
J gene: TRBJ2-5
CDR3 protein: CAISESRLAGGMAETQYF

clone size: many
V gene: TRBV3-1
CDR3 length: 13
J gene: TRBJ1-2
CDR3 protein: CASSQGSTLGYTF

clone size: few
V gene: TRBV5-1
CDR3 length: 18
J gene: TRBJ2-1
CDR3 protein: CASSLAASSTHSGNEQFF

clone size: few
V gene: TRBV10-1
CDR3 length: 10
J gene: TRBJ2-7
CDR3 protein: CASSGAEEYF

clone size: .
V gene: TRBV20-1
CDR3 length: 14
J gene: TRBJ1-3
CDR3 protein: CSARDRGKGNTIYF

clone size: .
V gene: TRBV5-1
CDR3 length: 16
J gene: TRBJ2-5
CDR3 protein: CASSLSLAGVEETHYF

clone size: .
V gene: TRBV25-1
CDR3 length: 14
J gene: TRBJ2-1
CDR3 protein: CASSVGLANDEQFF

clone size: few
V gene: TRBV6-6
CDR3 length: 15
J gene: TRBJ1-2
CDR3 protein: CASSPRRGDPYGYTF

clone size: .
V gene: TRBV28
CDR3 length: 15
J gene: TRBJ1-2
CDR3 protein: CASSRAGSHSYGYTF

clone size: .
V gene: TRBV5-1
CDR3 length: 12
J gene: TRBJ2-7
CDR3 protein: CASSLSSGEQYF

clone size: .
V gene: TRBV19
CDR3 length: 14
J gene: TRBJ2-3
CDR3 protein: CASSIEGIGDTQYF

clone size: .
V gene: TRBV11-1
CDR3 length: 14
J gene: TRBJ1-1
CDR3 protein: CASDSAEPNTEAFF

clone size: .
V gene: TRBV11-3
CDR3 length: 20
J gene: TRBJ1-6
CDR3 protein: CASSLERTWMSPSTSSPLHF

clone size: many
V gene: TRBV11-1
CDR3 length: 15
J gene: TRBJ1-5
CDR3 protein: CASSLDRGSNQPQHF

clone size: .
V gene: TRBV6-2/TRBV6-3
CDR3 length: 16
J gene: TRBJ2-1
CDR3 protein: CASRGTRTSSYNEQFF

clone size: few
V gene: TRBV6-6
CDR3 length: 14
J gene: TRBJ1-6
CDR3 protein: CASRQGANNSPLHF

clone size: few
V gene: TRBV7-8
CDR3 length: 17
J gene: TRBJ1-4
CDR3 protein: CASSSGQGAVVGEKLFF

clone size: few
V gene: TRBV24-1
CDR3 length: 17
J gene: TRBJ1-2
CDR3 protein: CATIKGQARFRIYGYTF

clone size: few
V gene: TRBV10-2
CDR3 length: 15
J gene: TRBJ2-3
CDR3 protein: CASSEWSSRTDTQYF

clone size: few
V gene: TRBV25-1
CDR3 length: 15
J gene: TRBJ2-1
CDR3 protein: CASSELGGPHNEQFF

clone size: many
V gene: TRBV10-3
CDR3 length: 14
J gene: TRBJ1-2
CDR3 protein: CAISESTGVYGYTF

clone size: once
V gene: TRBV7-9
CDR3 length: 17
J gene: TRBJ1-5
CDR3 protein: CASSLEGTGRSNQPQHF

clone size: .
V gene: TRBV9
CDR3 length: 14
J gene: TRBJ2-2
CDR3 protein: CASSAGQVTGELFF

clone size: .
V gene: TRBV7-8
CDR3 length: 14
J gene: TRBJ2-2
CDR3 protein: CASSRDPRGGELFF

clone size: few
V gene: TRBV7-2
CDR3 length: 14
J gene: TRBJ1-5
CDR3 protein: CASSLWGIDQPQHF

clone size: .
V gene: TRBV29-1
CDR3 length: 14
J gene: TRBJ2-7
CDR3 protein: CSVGEAGSSYEQYF

clone size: .
V gene: TRBV5-6
CDR3 length: 13
J gene: TRBJ2-1
CDR3 protein: CASIRDLGVEQFF

clone size: few
V gene: TRBV29-1
CDR3 length: 14
J gene: TRBJ2-3
CDR3 protein: CSVIGRVGPDTQYF

clone size: .
V gene: TRBV6-1
CDR3 length: 16
J gene: TRBJ2-1
CDR3 protein: CASSDLASGFYNEQFF

clone size: .
V gene: TRBV7-2
CDR3 length: 15
J gene: TRBJ2-2
CDR3 protein: CASRGLQGRTGELFF

clone size: .
V gene: TRBV6-6
CDR3 length: 12
J gene: TRBJ1-1
CDR3 protein: CASSSRVTEAFF

clone size: few
V gene: TRBV7-2
CDR3 length: 15
J gene: TRBJ2-5
CDR3 protein: CASSPQGLAAGAQYF

clone size: few
V gene: TRBV29-1
CDR3 length: 13
J gene: TRBJ1-1
CDR3 protein: CSVRLFLNTEAFF

clone size: .
V gene: TRBV29-1
CDR3 length: 12
J gene: TRBJ2-7
CDR3 protein: CSVTGQTYEQYF

clone size: .
V gene: TRBV12-3/TRBV12-4
CDR3 length: 18
J gene: TRBJ2-2
CDR3 protein: CASSPGLAGGPDTGELFF

clone size: .
V gene: TRBV5-1
CDR3 length: 12
J gene: TRBJ1-1
CDR3 protein: CASSLALGEAFF

clone size: once
V gene: TRBV28
CDR3 length: 13
J gene: TRBJ1-6
CDR3 protein: CASKVTGNSPLHF

clone size: .
V gene: TRBV20-1
CDR3 length: 15
J gene: TRBJ2-7
CDR3 protein: CSARADRDRSYEQYF

clone size: .
V gene: TRBV9
CDR3 length: 16
J gene: TRBJ2-2
CDR3 protein: CASSVTSGENTGELFF

clone size: few
V gene: TRBV20-1
CDR3 length: 14
J gene: TRBJ1-2
CDR3 protein: CSAPSTGLYYGYTF

clone size: .
V gene: TRBV20-1
CDR3 length: 16
J gene: TRBJ2-1
CDR3 protein: CSAEAQLAGPDNEQFF

clone size: .
V gene: TRBV2
CDR3 length: 14
J gene: TRBJ2-5
CDR3 protein: CASSGSLLGETQYF

clone size: few
V gene: TRBV4-2
CDR3 length: 17
J gene: TRBJ2-3
CDR3 protein: CASSQVTSGRGTDTQYF

clone size: .
V gene: TRBV20-1
CDR3 length: 11
J gene: TRBJ1-2
CDR3 protein: CSAEEAGGYTF

clone size: many
V gene: TRBV4-2
CDR3 length: 15
J gene: TRBJ2-3
CDR3 protein: CASSQYGILRDTQYF

clone size: few
V gene: TRBV27
CDR3 length: 16
J gene: TRBJ2-1
CDR3 protein: CASSFWGTGGRDEQFF

clone size: few
V gene: TRBV5-1
CDR3 length: 15
J gene: TRBJ2-7
CDR3 protein: CASSLGGLSPYEQYF

clone size: .
V gene: TRBV7-2
CDR3 length: 14
J gene: TRBJ2-7
CDR3 protein: CASSLHAVSAEQYF

clone size: many
V gene: TRBV29-1
CDR3 length: 14
J gene: TRBJ2-3
CDR3 protein: CSVADRVIADTQYF

clone size: .
V gene: TRBV29-1
CDR3 length: 15
J gene: TRBJ2-1
CDR3 protein: CSVRRLAGGGNEQFF

clone size: many
V gene: TRBV7-2
CDR3 length: 15
J gene: TRBJ2-7
CDR3 protein: CASSLGGTSGNEQYF

clone size: .
V gene: TRBV7-9
CDR3 length: 13
J gene: TRBJ1-2
CDR3 protein: CASSRRGRYGYTF

clone size: .
V gene: TRBV25-1
CDR3 length: 15
J gene: TRBJ1-2
CDR3 protein: CASSEASNRERGYTF

clone size: .
V gene: TRBV6-1
CDR3 length: 16
J gene: TRBJ2-3
CDR3 protein: CASSDLTSGKADTQYF

clone size: many
V gene: TRBV7-9
CDR3 length: 14
J gene: TRBJ1-5
CDR3 protein: CASSLAGSNQPQHF

clone size: .
V gene: TRBV29-1
CDR3 length: 13
J gene: TRBJ2-7
CDR3 protein: CSVEWGSSYEQYF